This TCR beta chain is from a study of T cells in tuberculosis. After thawing and overnight rest, PBMC were stained with GMM-loaded CD1B tetramer, viability dye and anti-CD3 for sorting. The CD1B tetramers carried C32 glucose monomycolate purified from Rhodococcus equi. The repertoire was sequenced with immunoSEQ multiplex PCR; TCRdb's copy has only in-frame clones and lacks some. The table has more than 70,000 clones, roughly 93% seen once. The CDR3 length is 14 residues. Per the germline V gene, CDR1 is SGHTA and CDR2 is FQGNSA. Trimming removed 2 bases from V and 4 bases from J, with 9 bases in between. This clone was counted a few times.

The sample comprised CD1b-GMM tetramer-negative cells sorted from PBMCs. The sequence came from an adult woman with latent tuberculosis. The chain links TRBV7-2 to TRBJ1-3, with unresolved D. The CDR3, as DNA: TGTGCCAGCAGCTTAACGAGGTTAGGAAACACCATATATTTT. Amino acid sequence: CASSLTRLGNTIYF.